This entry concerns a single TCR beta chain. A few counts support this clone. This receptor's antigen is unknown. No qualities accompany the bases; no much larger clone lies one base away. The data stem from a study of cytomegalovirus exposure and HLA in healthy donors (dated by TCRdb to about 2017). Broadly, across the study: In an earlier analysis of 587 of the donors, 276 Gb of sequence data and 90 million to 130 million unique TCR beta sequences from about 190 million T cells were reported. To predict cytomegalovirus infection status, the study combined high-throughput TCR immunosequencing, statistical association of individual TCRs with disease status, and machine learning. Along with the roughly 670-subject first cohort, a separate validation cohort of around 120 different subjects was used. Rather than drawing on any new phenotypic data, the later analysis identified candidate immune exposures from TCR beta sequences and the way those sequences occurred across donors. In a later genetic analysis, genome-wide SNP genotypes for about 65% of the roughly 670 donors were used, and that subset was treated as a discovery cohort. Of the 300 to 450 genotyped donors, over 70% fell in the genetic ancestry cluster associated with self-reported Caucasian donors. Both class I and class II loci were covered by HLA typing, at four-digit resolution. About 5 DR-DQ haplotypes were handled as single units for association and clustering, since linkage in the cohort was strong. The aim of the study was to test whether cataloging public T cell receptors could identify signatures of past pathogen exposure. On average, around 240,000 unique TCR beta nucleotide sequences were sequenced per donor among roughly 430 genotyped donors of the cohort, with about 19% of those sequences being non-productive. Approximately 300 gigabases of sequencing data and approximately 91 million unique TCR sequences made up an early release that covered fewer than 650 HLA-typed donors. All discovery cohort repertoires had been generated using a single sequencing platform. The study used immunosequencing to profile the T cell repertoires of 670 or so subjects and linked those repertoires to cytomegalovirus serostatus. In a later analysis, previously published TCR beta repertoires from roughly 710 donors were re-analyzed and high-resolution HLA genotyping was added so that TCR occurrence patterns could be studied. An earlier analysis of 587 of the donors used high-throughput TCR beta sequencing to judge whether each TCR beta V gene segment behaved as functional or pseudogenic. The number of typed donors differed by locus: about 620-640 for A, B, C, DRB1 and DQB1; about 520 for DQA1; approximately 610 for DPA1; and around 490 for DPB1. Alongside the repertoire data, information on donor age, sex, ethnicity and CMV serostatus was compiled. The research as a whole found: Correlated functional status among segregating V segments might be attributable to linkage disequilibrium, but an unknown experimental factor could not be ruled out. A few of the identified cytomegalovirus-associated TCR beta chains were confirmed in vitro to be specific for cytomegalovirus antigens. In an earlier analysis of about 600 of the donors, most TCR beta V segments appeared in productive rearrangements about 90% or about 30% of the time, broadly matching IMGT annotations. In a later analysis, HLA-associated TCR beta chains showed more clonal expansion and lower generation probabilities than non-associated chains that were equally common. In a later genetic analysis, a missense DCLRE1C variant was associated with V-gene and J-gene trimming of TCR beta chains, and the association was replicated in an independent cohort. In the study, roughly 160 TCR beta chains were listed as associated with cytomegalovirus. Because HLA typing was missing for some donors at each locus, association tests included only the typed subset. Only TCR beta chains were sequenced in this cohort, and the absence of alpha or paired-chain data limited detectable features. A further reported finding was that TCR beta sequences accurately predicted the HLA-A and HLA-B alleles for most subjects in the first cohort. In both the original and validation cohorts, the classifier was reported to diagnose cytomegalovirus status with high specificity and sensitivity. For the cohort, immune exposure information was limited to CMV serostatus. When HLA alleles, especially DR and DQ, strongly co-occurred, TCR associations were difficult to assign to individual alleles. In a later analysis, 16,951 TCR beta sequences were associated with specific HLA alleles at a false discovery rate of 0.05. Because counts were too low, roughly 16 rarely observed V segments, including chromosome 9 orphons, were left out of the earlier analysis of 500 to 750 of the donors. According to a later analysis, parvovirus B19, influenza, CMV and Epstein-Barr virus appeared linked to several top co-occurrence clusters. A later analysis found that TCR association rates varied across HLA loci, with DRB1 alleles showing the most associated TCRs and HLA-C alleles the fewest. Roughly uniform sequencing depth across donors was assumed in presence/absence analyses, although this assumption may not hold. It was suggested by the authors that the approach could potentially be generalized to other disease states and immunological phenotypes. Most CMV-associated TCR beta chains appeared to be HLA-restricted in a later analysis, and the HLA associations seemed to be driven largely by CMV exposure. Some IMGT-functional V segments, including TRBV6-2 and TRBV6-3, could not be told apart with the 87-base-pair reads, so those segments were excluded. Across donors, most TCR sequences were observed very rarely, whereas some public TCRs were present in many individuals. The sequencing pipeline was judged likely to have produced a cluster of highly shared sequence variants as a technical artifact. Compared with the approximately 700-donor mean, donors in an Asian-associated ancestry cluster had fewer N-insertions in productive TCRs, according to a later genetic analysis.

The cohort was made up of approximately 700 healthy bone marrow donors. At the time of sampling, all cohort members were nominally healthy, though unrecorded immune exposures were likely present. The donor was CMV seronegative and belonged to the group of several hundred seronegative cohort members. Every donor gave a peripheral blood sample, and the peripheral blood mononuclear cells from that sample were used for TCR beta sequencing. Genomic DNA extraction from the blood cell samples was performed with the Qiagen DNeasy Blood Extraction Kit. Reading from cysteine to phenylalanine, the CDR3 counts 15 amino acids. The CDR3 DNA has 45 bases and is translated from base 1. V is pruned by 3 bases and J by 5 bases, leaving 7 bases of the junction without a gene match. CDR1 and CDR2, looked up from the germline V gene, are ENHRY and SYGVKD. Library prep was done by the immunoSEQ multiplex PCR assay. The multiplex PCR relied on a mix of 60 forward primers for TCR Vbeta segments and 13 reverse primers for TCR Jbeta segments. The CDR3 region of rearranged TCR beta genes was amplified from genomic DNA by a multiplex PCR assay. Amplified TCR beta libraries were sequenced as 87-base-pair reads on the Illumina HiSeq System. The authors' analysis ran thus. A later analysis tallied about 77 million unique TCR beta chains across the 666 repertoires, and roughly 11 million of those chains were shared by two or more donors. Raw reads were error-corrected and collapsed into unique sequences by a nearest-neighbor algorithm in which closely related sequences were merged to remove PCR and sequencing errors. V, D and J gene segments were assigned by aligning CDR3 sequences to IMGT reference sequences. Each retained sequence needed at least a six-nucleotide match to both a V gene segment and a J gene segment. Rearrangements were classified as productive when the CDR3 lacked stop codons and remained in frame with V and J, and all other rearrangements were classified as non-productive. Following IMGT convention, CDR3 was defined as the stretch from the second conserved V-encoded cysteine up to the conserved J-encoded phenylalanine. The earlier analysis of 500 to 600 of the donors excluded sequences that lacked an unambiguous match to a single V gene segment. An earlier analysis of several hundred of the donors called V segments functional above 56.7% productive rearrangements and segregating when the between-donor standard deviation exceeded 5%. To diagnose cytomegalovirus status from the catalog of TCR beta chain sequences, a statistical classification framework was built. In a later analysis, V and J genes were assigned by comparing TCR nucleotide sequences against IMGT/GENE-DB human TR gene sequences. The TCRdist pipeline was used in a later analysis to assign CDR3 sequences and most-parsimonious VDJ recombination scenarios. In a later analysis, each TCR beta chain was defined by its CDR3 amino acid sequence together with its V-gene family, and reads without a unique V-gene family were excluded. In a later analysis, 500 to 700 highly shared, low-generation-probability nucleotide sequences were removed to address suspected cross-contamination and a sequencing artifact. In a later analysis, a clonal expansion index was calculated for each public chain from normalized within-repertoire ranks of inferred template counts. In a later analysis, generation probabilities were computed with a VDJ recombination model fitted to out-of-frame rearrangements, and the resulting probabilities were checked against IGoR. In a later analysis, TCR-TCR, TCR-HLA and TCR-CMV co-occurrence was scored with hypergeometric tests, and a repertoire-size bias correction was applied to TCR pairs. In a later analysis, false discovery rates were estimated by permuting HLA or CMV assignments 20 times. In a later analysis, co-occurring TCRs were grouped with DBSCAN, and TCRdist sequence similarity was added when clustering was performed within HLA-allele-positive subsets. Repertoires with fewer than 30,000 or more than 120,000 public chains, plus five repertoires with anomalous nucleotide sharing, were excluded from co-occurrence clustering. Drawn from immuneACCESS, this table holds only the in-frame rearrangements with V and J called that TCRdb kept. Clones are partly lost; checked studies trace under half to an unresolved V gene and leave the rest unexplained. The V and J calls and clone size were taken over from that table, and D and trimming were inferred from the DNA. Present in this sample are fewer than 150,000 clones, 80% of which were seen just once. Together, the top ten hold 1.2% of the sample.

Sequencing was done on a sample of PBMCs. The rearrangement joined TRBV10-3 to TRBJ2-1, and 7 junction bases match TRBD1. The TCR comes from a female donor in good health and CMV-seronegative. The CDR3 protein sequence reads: CAISETGVRDNEQFF. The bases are TGTGCCATCAGTGAAACAGGGGTTAGGGACAATGAGCAGTTCTTC.